This T cell receptor (beta chain) emerged from a study of CD8 T cells in ankylosing spondylitis. Study-wide results and caveats: A motif in TCR beta, a set of about 8 highly homologous variants, appeared characteristic of ankylosing spondylitis blood. Reportedly, matched ankylosing spondylitis synovial fluid was significantly enriched for disease-linked clones.

TCRdb analysed the 5' RACE reads with MiXCR anew, one entry per CDR3 protein. The sample comprises a few hundred thousand distinct CDR3 sequences, 12% of which are singletons, and nearly 7% rests with the top ten. CDR3 length: 15 residues. V lost 0 bases, J lost 7 bases, and 11 bases stayed unmatched. Germline CDR1 reads DFQATT; CDR2 reads SNEGSKA (reference sequence). This clonotype was seen repeatedly, ten times or more. Its antigen is not known. What was sequenced was blood, either unsorted or a sorted T cell fraction (not recorded which). The chain has TRBV20-1 and TRBJ2-7; 8 bases agree with TRBD1. The receptor comes from a male donor with ankylosing spondylitis. CDR3 in DNA: TGCAGTGCTAGAGATCAGGGGCAGGGGGCGAGGGAGCAGTACTTC. It specifies CSARDQGQGAREQYF.